This paragraph covers one T cell receptor beta chain sequence. Its target is unknown. The V gene end was trimmed by 6 bases and the J gene end by 8 bases; junction bases not matched to a gene: 12. The germline gives CDR1 SQVTM, CDR2 ANQGSEA. The CDR3 runs to 13 residues. Expressed TCRB transcripts were sequenced because the entire RNA isolate underwent reverse transcription. Clones were read by immunoSEQ multiplex PCR, and TCRdb kept only the in-frame ones, dropping some. The table records 600,000 to 700,000 clones, around an eighth of them present only once. Donors underwent one heparinised blood draw, 95 to 150 mL on average. CD4+ naive, central memory, regulatory and stem cell-like memory cells were sorted via CD45RO/CCR7/CD25/CD127/CD95/CD27. The data stem from a study of beta chain features in type 1 diabetes. Study information: No age, gender or cell yield differences were seen between patients and healthy donors. Study observations and caveats: More deletions and fewer insertions at VDJ junctions were seen in type 1 diabetes patients. Moderate but significant shortening of TCRB CDR3s was recorded in all four CD4+ subsets from Type 1 diabetes patients.

The TCR originated in a man aged 30 to 39 with type 1 diabetes. This chain joins TRBV29-1 and TRBJ1-2, with 7 positions matching TRBD1. Sequenced: naive CD4+ T cells from blood. In DNA form, the CDR3 reads TGCAGCGTCGGCGAGGGGGCTCCGCGCGGCTACACCTTC. Amino acids: CSVGEGAPRGYTF.